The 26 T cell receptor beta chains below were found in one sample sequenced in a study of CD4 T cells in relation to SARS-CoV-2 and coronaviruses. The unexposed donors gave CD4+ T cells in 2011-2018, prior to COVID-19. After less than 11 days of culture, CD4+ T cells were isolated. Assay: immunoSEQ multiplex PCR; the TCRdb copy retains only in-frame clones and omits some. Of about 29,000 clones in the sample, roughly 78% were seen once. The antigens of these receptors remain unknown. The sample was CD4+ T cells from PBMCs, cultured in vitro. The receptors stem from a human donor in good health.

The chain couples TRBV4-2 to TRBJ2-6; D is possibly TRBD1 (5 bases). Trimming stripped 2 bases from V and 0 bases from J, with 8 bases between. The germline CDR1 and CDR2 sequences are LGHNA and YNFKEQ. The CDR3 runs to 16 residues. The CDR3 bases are TGTGCCAGCAGCCAACCGACAGCCTCTGGGGCCAACGTCCTGACTTTC. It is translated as CASSQPTASGANVLTF.

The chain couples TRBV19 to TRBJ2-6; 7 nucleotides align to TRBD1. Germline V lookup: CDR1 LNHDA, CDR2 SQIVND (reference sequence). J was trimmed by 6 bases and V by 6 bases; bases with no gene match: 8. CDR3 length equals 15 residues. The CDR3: CASSLGQRLANVLTF. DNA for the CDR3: TGTGCCAGTAGCTTGGGACAGCGGTTGGCCAACGTCCTGACTTTC.

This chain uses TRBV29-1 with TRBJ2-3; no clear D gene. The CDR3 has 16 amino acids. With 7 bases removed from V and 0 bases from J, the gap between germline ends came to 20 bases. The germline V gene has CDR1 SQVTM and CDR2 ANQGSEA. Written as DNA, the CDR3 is TGCAGCGCCCGTTACCCGAGGACCTCTAGCACAGATACGCAGTATTTT. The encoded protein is CSARYPRTSSTDTQYF.

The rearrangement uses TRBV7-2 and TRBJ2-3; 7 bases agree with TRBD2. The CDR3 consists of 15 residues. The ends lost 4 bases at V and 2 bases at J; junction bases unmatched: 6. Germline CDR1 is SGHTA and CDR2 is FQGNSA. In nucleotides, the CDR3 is TGTGCCAGCAGCTGGGGGGGGGAGGTCACAGATACGCAGTATTTT. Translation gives CASSWGGEVTDTQYF.

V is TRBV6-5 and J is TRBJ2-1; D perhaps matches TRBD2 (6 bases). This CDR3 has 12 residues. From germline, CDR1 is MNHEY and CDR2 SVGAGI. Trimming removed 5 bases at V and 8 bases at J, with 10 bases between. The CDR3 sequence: CASSRTKDEQFF. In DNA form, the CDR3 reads TGTGCCAGCAGTCGGACTAAGGATGAGCAGTTCTTC.

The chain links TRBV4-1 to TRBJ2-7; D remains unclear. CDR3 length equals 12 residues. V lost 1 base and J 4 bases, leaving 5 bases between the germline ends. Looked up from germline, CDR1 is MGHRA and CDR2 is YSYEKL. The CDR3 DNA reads TGCGCCAGCAGCCAAGGCCAGTACGAGCAGTACTTC. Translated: CASSQGQYEQYF.

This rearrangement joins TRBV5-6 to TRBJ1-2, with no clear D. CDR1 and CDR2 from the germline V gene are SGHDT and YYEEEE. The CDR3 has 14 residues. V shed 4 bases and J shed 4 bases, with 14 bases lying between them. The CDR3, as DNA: TGTGCCAGCAGCACGACCTCTGGACCCTATGGCTACACCTTC. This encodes CASSTTSGPYGYTF.

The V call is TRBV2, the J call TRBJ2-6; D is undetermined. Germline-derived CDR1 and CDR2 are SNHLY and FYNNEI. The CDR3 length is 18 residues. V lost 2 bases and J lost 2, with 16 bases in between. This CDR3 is CASSELGEAVTGANVLTF. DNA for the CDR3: TGTGCCAGCAGTGAACTAGGTGAAGCAGTGACTGGGGCCAACGTCCTGACTTTC.

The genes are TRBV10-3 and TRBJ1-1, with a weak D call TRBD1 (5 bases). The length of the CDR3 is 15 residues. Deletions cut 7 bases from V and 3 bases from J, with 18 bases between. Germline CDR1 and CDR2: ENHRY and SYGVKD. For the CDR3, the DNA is TGTGCCATCAAAAGGGACGCCCCGGCGGACACTGAAGCTTTCTTT. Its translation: CAIKRDAPADTEAFF.

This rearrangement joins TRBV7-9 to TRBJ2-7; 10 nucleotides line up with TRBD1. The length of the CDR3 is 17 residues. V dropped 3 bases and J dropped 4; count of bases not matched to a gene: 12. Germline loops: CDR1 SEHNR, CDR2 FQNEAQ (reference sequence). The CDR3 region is CASSFSAPGQGQYEQYF. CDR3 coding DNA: TGTGCCAGCAGCTTTTCGGCACCGGGACAGGGGCAATACGAGCAGTACTTC.

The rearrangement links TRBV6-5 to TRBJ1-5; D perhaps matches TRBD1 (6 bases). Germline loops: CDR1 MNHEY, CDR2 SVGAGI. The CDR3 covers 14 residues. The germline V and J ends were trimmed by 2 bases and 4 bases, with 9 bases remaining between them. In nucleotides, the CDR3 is TGTGCCAGCAGTTACGGGGGGGCGAATCAGCCCCAGCATTTT. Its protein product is CASSYGGANQPQHF.

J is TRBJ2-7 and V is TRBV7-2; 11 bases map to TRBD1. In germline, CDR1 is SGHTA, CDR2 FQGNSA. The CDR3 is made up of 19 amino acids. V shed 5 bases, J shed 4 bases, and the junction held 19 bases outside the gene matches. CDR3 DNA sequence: TGTGCCAGCAGCACAGAAGGGACAGGGGGAATAAGGGCCTTTTACGAGCAGTACTTC. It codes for CASSTEGTGGIRAFYEQYF.

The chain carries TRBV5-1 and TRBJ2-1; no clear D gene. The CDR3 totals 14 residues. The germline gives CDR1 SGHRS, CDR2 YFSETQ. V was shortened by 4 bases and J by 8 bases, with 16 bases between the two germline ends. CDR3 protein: CASSMTPATHEQFF. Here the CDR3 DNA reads TGCGCCAGCAGCATGACCCCCGCAACGCATGAGCAGTTCTTC. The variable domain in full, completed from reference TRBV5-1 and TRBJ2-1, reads KAGVTQTPRYLIKTRGQQVTLSCSPISGHRSVSWYQQTPGQGLQFLFEYFSETQRNKGNFPGRFSGRQFSNSRSEMNVSTLELGDSALYLCASSMTPATHEQFFGPGTRLTVL.

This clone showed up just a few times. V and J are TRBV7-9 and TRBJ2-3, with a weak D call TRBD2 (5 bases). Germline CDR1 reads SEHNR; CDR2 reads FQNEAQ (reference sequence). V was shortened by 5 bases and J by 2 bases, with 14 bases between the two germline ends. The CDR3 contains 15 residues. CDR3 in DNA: TGTGCCAGCAGCGTATGGCGGGCGGACACAGATACGCAGTATTTT. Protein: CASSVWRADTDTQYF.

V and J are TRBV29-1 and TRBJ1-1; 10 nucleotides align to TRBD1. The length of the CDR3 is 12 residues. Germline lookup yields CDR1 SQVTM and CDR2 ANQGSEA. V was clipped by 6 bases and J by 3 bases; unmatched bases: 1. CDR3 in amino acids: CSVGQGDTEAFF. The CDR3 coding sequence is TGCAGCGTCGGACAGGGGGACACTGAAGCTTTCTTT.

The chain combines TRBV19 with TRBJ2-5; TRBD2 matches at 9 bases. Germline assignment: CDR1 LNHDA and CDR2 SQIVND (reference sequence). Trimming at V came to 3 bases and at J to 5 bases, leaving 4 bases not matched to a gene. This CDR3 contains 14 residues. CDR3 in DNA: TGTGCCAGTAGTATGGGCGGGGGGGCGGAGACCCAGTACTTC. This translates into CASSMGGGAETQYF.

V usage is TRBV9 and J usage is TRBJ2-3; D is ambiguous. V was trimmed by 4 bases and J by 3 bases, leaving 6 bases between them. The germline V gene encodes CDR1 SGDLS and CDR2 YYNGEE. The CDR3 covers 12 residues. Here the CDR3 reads CASSTATDTQYF. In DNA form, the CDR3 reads TGTGCCAGCAGCACAGCTACAGATACGCAGTATTTT.

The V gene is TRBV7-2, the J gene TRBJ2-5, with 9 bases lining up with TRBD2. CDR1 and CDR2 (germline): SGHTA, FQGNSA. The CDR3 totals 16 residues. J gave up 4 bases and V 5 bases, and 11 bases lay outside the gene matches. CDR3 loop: CASSPSVAGVGETQYF. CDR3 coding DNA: TGTGCCAGCAGCCCCAGCGTAGCGGGAGTGGGAGAGACCCAGTACTTC.

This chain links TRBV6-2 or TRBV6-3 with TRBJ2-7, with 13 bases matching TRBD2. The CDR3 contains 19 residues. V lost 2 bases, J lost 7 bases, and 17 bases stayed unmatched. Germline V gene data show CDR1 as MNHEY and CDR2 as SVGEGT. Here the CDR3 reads CASSYPRELGTSGTREQYF. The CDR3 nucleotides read TGTGCCAGCAGTTACCCTCGCGAGCTCGGGACTAGCGGGACTCGGGAGCAGTACTTC.

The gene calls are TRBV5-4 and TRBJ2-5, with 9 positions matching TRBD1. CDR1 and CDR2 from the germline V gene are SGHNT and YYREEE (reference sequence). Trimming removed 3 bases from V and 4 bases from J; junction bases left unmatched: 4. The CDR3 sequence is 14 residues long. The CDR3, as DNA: TGTGCCAGCAGCTCACAGGGGGCGAGAGAGACCCAGTACTTC. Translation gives CASSSQGARETQYF.

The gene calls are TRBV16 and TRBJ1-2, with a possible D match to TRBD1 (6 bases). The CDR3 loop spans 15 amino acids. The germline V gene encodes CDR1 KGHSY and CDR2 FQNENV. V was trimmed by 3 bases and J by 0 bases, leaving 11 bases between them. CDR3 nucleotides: TGTGCCAGCAGCCAGTCGACAGGTCCTAACTATGGCTACACCTTC. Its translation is CASSQSTGPNYGYTF.

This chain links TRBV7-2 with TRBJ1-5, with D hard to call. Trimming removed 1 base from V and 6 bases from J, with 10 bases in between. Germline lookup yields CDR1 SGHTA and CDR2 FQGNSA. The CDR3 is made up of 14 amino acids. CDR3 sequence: CASSLGTGSQPQHF. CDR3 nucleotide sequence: TGTGCCAGCAGCTTAGGTACGGGGAGTCAGCCCCAGCATTTT.

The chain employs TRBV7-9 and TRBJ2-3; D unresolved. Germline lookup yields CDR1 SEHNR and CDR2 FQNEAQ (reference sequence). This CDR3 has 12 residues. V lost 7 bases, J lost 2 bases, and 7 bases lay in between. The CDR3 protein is CASTRTTDTQYF. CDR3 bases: TGTGCCAGCACTCGAACCACAGATACGCAGTATTTT.

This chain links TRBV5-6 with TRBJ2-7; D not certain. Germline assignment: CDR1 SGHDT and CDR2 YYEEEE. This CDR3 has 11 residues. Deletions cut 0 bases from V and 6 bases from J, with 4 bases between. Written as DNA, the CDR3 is TGTGCCAGCAGCTTGGCCGGCGAGCAGTACTTC. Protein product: CASSLAGEQYF.

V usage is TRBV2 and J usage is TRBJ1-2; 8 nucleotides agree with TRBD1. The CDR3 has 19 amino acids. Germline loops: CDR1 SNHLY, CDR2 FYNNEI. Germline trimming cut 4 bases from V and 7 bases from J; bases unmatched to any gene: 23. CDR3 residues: CASSASLKRDGTGFLGYTF. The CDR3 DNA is TGTGCCAGCAGTGCCTCCCTCAAGAGAGACGGGACAGGCTTCCTTGGCTACACCTTC. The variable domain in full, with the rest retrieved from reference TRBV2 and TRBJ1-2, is EPEVTQTPSHQVTQMGQEVILRCVPISNHLYFYWYRQILGQKVEFLVSFYNNEISEKSEIFDDQFSVERPDGSNFTLKIRSTKLEDSAMYFCASSASLKRDGTGFLGYTFGSGTRLTVV.

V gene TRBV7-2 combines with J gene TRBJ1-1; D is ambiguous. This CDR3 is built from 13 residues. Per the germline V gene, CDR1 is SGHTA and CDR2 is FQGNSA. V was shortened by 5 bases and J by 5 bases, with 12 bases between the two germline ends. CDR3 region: CASSIGMSTEAFF. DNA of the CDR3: TGTGCCAGCAGCATCGGGATGAGTACTGAAGCTTTCTTT.